This T cell receptor (beta chain) was sequenced for a study of tumor-infiltrating lymphocytes in primary liver carcinoma. This CDR3 is built from 14 residues. Unsorted bulk tissue of about 18-32 mg yielded co-extracted RNA and DNA. Patients in the cohort were treatment-naive and living with chronic HBV infection. Every one of the tumor samples had a viable tumor cell content above 75%. Study-wide results and limits: No more than about 8-24% of top clones could be seen in all five tumor regions. Blood trailed tumors significantly in top-250-clone fraction (p = 0.039).

About this clonotype itself: Its antigen is not identified. Germline is not matched at one junction end, which may reflect a read error.

Reverse transcription of roughly 470 ng total RNA with a constant-region primer produced TCR beta cDNA. Library construction for TCR beta comprised three nested multiplex PCR rounds performed with slightly modified ARM-PCR. The study ran its first two PCR rounds for around 10 cycles each, using TRBV1-TRBV30 forward primers and a C-beta reverse primer. TCRdb reanalysed the multiplex PCR reads using MiXCR and keeps one entry per CDR3 protein. The table lists about 210,000 distinct CDR3 sequences, approximately 80% of them singletons, with 15% to 20% in the top ten. Sequenced material: tumor tissue from primary liver carcinoma. The receptor was isolated from a man aged 35-49 years with primary liver carcinoma and hepatitis B virus infection. This chain connects TRBV12-3 or TRBV12-4 to TRBJ2-3; 8 bases fit TRBD2. The CDR3 sequence is CSSSPSGSTDTQYF. The CDR3 DNA is TGTTCCAGTAGTCCTAGCGGGTCTACAGATACGCAGTATTTT.